The entry below describes one T cell receptor (beta chain). CD4+ cells yielded CD45RA+ naive and CD45RA-negative memory subsets. V lost 4 bases, J lost 4 bases, and 10 bases lay in between. The CDR3 contains 13 residues. Germline CDR1 is SGHRS and CDR2 is YFSETQ. The data belong to a study of shared clonotypes between healthy human individuals. Sequencing used immunoSEQ multiplex PCR; TCRdb keeps in-frame clones, though not all of them. The sample lists 950,000 to 1,200,000 clones, 77% occurring once. Sequenced sample: memory CD4+ T cells from PBMCs. Indicated subset: CD45RA-negative fraction. The J gene is TRBJ2-3, the V gene TRBV5-1; no clear D gene. The receptor was derived from a man aged 18-30 years in good health. Some clones in this sample may be carry-over from other donors' samples. The CDR3 DNA sequence: TGCGCCAGCAGCGCCCAGTACGCAGATACGCAGTATTTT. Encoded protein: CASSAQYADTQYF.